The T cell receptor beta chain under discussion was sequenced for a study of response to subunit inactivated influenza vaccine. Study-level findings and limits: Every seasonal influenza vaccination brings in few new T cells, the authors suggested.

This CDR3 contains 12 residues. Trimming cost V 4 bases and J 8 bases; bases outside gene matches: 4. Germline lookup yields CDR1 SGHRS and CDR2 YFSETQ. With respect to this clonotype: Its antigen is still unknown.

TCRdb redid the calling of the RT-PCR reads with MiXCR, one entry per CDR3 protein. The sample includes 250,000 to 350,000 distinct CDR3 sequences, approximately 21% of them seen just once. The chain has TRBV5-1 and TRBJ2-3; 7 bases are a match to TRBD1. The source of this sequence is a man aged 45 to 70 who received an inactivated influenza vaccine. The starting material was PBMCs from blood, obtained about 20 months after vaccination. The CDR3 nucleotides are TGCGCCAGCAGCGTACAGGGGTTTACGCAGTATTTT. Amino acid sequence: CASSVQGFTQYF.